The entry below gives a single T cell receptor (beta chain) sequence along with its context. The entry originates in a study of cytomegalovirus exposure and HLA in healthy donors. Looking at the study overall: From HLA-typed donors, an early data release held approximately 85 million unique TCRs.

V trimming: 0 bases; J trimming: 2 bases; junction bases outside the gene matches: 8. The CDR3 spans 17 residues. The V gene's germline CDR1 is SGHNT and CDR2 YYREEE (reference sequence). Primers included in the PCR were 60 Vbeta and 13 Jbeta primers. Measured with immunoSEQ multiplex PCR; TCRdb has only the in-frame clones, and not every one. The sample yields 140,000 to 150,000 clones, around 75% seen once. The sample consisted of PBMCs. The chain employs TRBV5-4 and TRBJ1-1; 9 bases align to TRBD1. This TCR came from a young woman in good health and CMV-seronegative. The CDR3 sequence is CASSLEGQGKRNTEAFF. CDR3 bases: TGTGCCAGCAGCTTGGAGGGACAGGGTAAGAGAAACACTGAAGCTTTCTTT.